This T cell receptor beta chain was sequenced for a study of blood T cell repertoires in COVID-19. Study-wide background: Whether acute or convalescent, the COVID-19 samples came from the United States, Italy and Spain.

In the authors' methods: Quantification of nucleated cells was approximated via reference gene primer amplification. Clones were sequenced by immunoSEQ multiplex PCR, and TCRdb holds only the in-frame ones, with some missing. The V and J calls and clone size come from that table; D and trimming were worked out from the DNA. The sample contains fewer than 200,000 clones, about 85% of which appear only once. The germline V gene has CDR1 SGHNT and CDR2 YYREEE (reference sequence). Between the trimmed V and J ends, which lost 3 bases and 3 bases, there was a span of 12 bases. This CDR3 has 14 residues. This chain uses TRBV5-4 with TRBJ1-2; D might be TRBD1 (6 bases). The sequencing input was peripheral blood. The clonotype comes from a man in his 60s with active or convalescent COVID-19. The DNA for the CDR3 is TGTGCCAGCAGCTCCCAGGGGCTCTACTATGGCTACACCTTC. This codes for CASSSQGLYYGYTF.